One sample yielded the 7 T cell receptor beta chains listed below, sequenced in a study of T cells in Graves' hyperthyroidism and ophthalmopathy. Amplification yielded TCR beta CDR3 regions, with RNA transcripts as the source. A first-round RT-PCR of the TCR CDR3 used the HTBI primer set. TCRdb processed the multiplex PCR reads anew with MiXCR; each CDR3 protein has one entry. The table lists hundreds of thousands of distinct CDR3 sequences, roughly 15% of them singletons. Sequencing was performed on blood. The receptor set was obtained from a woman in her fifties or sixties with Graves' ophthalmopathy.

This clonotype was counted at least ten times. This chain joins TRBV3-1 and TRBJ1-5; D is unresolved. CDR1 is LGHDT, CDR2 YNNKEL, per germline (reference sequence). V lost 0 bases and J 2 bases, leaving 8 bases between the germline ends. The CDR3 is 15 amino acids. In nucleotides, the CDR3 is TGTGCCAGCAGCCAAGATATGGCAGGCAATCAGCCCCAGCATTTT. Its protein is CASSQDMAGNQPQHF. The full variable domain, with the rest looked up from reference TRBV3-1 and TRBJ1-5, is DTAVSQTPKYLVTQMGNDKSIKCEQNLGHDTMYWYKQDSKKFLKIMFSYNNKELIINETVPNRFSPKSPDKAHLNLHINSLELGDSAVYFCASSQDMAGNQPQHFGDGTRLSIL.

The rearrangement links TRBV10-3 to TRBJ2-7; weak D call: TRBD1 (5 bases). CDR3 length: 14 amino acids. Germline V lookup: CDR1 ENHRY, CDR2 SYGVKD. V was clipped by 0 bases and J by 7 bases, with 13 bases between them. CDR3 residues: CAISESTQGREQYF. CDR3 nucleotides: TGTGCCATCAGTGAGTCGACCCAGGGAAGGGAGCAGTACTTC.

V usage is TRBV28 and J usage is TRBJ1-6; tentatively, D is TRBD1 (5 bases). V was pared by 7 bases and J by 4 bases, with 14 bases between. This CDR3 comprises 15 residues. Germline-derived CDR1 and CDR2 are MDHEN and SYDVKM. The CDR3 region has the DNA TGTGCCAGCACCCCGTGGGGGGGGTATAATTCACCCCTCCACTTT. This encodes CASTPWGGYNSPLHF.

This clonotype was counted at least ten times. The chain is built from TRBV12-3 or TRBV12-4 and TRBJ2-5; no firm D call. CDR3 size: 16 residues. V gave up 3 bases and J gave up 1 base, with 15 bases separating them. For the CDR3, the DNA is TGTGCCAGCAGTTTCGGTCTACTCCGTTCCCAAGAGACCCAGTACTTC. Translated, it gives CASSFGLLRSQETQYF.

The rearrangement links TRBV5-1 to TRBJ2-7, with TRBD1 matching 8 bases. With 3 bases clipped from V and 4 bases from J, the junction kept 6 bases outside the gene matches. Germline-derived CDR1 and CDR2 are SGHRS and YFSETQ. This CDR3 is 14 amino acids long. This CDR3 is CASSYDRGGYEQYF. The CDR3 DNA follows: TGCGCCAGCAGCTACGACAGGGGAGGTTACGAGCAGTACTTC.

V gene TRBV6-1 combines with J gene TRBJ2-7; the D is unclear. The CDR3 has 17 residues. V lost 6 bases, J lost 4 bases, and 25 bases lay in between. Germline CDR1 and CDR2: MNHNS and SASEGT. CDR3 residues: CASRTKPRGPIEYEQYF. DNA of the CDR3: TGTGCCAGCAGAACGAAACCCCGAGGCCCGATTGAATACGAGCAGTACTTC.

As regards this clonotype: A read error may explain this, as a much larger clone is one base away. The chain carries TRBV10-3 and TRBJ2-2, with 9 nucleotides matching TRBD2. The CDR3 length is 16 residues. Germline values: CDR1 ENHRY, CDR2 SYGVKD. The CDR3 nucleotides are TGTGCCATCAGAAATAAGCGGGAGGCTAACACCGGGGAGCCGTTTTTT. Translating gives CAIRNKREANTGEPFF.